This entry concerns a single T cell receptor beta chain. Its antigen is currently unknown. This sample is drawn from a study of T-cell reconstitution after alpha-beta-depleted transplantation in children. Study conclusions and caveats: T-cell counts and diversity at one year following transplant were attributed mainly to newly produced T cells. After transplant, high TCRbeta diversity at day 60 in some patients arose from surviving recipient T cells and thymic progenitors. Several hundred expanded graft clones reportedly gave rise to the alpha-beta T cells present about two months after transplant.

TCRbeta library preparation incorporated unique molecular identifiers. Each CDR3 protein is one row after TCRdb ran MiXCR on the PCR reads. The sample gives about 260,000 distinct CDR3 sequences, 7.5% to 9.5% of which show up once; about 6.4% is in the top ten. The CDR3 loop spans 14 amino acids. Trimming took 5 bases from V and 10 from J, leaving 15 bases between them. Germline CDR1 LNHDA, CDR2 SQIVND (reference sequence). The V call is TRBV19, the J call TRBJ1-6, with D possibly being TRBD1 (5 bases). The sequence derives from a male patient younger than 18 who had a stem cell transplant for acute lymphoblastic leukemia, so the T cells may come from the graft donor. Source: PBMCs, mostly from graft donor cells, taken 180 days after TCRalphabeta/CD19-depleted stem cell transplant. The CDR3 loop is CASSGQGLRSPLHF. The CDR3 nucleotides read TGTGCCAGTAGTGGCCAGGGACTACGATCACCCCTCCACTTT. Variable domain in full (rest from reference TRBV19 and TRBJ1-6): DGGITQSPKYLFRKEGQNVTLSCEQNLNHDAMYWYRQDPGQGLRLIYYSQIVNDFQKGDIAEGYSVSREKKESFPLTVTSAQKNPTAFYLCASSGQGLRSPLHFGNGTRLTVT.